These 29 T cell receptor beta chains were all obtained from the same sample, sequenced in a study of cytomegalovirus exposure and HLA in healthy donors. The PCR was carried out with 60 Vbeta primers and 13 Jbeta primers. The data were produced by immunoSEQ multiplex PCR, yet TCRdb's version contains in-frame clones alone and is incomplete. The sample lists over 80,000 clones; 73% were seen once. Sequences were obtained from PBMCs. The source of these receptors is a man aged 35 to 55 in good health and CMV-seronegative.

The chain is built from TRBV9 and TRBJ1-2; a possible D gene is TRBD1 (5 bases). Germline CDR1 and CDR2: SGDLS and YYNGEE. V was cut by 5 bases and J by 6 bases, with 23 bases left in between. There are 16 residues in the CDR3. The CDR3 DNA sequence: TGTGCCAGCAGGAGCCAAGGCAGGGTCATCGAGCATGGCTACACCTTC. Translated, it gives CASRSQGRVIEHGYTF.

J is TRBJ2-6 and V is TRBV7-8, with TRBD1 matching 9 bases. J lost 2 bases, V lost 6 bases, and 5 bases had no gene match. The CDR3 has 16 amino acids. The germline CDR1 and CDR2 sequences are SGHVS and FQNEAQ. The CDR3: CASRFRQGAGANVLTF. CDR3 DNA: TGTGCCAGCAGGTTCCGACAGGGGGCTGGGGCCAACGTCCTGACTTTC. Full variable domain (remainder filled in from reference TRBV7-8 and TRBJ2-6): GAGVSQSPRYKVAKRGQDVALRCDPISGHVSLFWYQQALGQGPEFLTYFQNEAQLDKSGLPSDRFFAERPEGSVSTLKIQRTQQEDSAVYLCASRFRQGAGANVLTFGAGSRLTVL.

The gene calls are TRBV6-6 and TRBJ1-5, with 10 bases matching TRBD1. Germline V gives CDR1 MNHNY, CDR2 SVGAGI (reference sequence). The CDR3 sequence is 15 residues long. V dropped 2 bases and J dropped 7; count of bases not matched to a gene: 5. The CDR3 here is CASSYGTGDGQPQHF. CDR3 nucleotide sequence: TGTGCCAGCAGTTACGGGACAGGGGATGGGCAGCCCCAGCATTTT.

The gene calls are TRBV11-1 and TRBJ2-2; D uncertain. Trimming stripped 5 bases from V and 6 bases from J, with 13 bases between. The V gene's germline CDR1 is SGHAT and CDR2 FQDESV (reference sequence). This CDR3 spans 14 amino acids. CDR3 nucleotide sequence: TGTGCCAGCAGCCCCCCTGTATCTTCCGGGGAGCTGTTTTTT. This encodes CASSPPVSSGELFF. Supplemented by reference TRBV11-1 and TRBJ2-2, the full variable domain reads EAEVAQSPRYKITEKSQAVAFWCDPISGHATLYWYRQILGQGPELLVQFQDESVVDDSQLPKDRFSAERLKGVDSTLKIQPAELGDSAMYLCASSPPVSSGELFFGEGSRLTVL.

CDR3 in amino acids: CASSLPLETTDTQYF. Written as DNA, the CDR3 is TGCGCCAGCAGCCTTCCCCTAGAGACCACAGATACGCAGTATTTT. This sequence joins TRBV5-1 and TRBJ2-3; D ambiguous. The CDR3 consists of 15 residues. V lost 4 bases to trimming and J lost 2 bases, with 14 bases between them. Germline CDR1 SGHRS, CDR2 YFSETQ. The full variable domain, in which reference TRBV5-1 and TRBJ2-3 provide the parts outside the CDR3, is KAGVTQTPRYLIKTRGQQVTLSCSPISGHRSVSWYQQTPGQGLQFLFEYFSETQRNKGNFPGRFSGRQFSNSRSEMNVSTLELGDSALYLCASSLPLETTDTQYFGPGTRLTVL.

The DNA of the CDR3 is TGTGCCAGCAGCCCGGGACAGCTTCTTGGAAGCTACACCTTC. Translation gives CASSPGQLLGSYTF. The chain uses TRBV5-8 and TRBJ1-2; 7 positions match TRBD1. The CDR3 is made up of 14 amino acids. CDR1 and CDR2 (germline): SGHTS, YDEGEE. With 4 bases clipped from V and 9 bases from J, the junction kept 12 bases outside the gene matches.

The rearrangement uses TRBV21-1 and TRBJ2-5; the table's D call, TRBD2, was not checked against the DNA. TRBV21-1 is labeled a pseudogene. The CDR3 is 13 residues long. The CDR3 DNA follows: TGTGCCAGCAGCAATTTCGGTCCAGAGACCCAGTACTTC. Translated: CASSNFGPETQYF.

The chain recombines TRBV5-6 with TRBJ1-1; D might be TRBD1 (5 bases). This CDR3 spans 15 amino acids. The germline gives CDR1 SGHDT, CDR2 YYEEEE. With 0 bases removed from V and 5 bases from J, the gap between germline ends came to 14 bases. For the CDR3, the DNA is TGTGCCAGCAGCTTGGCCTTAGGGGTTCGGACTGAAGCTTTCTTT. The encoded protein is CASSLALGVRTEAFF. The full variable domain, rest sourced from reference TRBV5-6 and TRBJ1-1, is DAGVTQSPTHLIKTRGQQVTLRCSPKSGHDTVSWYQQALGQGPQFIFQYYEEEERQRGNFPDRFSGHQFPNYSSELNVNALLLGDSALYLCASSLALGVRTEAFFGQGTRLTVV.

This clone was counted once. This sequence joins TRBV5-1 and TRBJ2-2; 9 nucleotides match TRBD2. Germline V gives CDR1 SGHRS, CDR2 YFSETQ. V shed 4 bases, J shed 4 bases, and the junction held 5 bases outside the gene matches. CDR3 length equals 15 residues. This chain's CDR3 is CASSAGGPSTGELFF. As DNA, the CDR3 is TGCGCCAGCAGCGCGGGGGGGCCAAGCACCGGGGAGCTGTTTTTT. Variable domain in full (rest from reference TRBV5-1 and TRBJ2-2): KAGVTQTPRYLIKTRGQQVTLSCSPISGHRSVSWYQQTPGQGLQFLFEYFSETQRNKGNFPGRFSGRQFSNSRSEMNVSTLELGDSALYLCASSAGGPSTGELFFGEGSRLTVL.

The V gene is TRBV9, the J gene TRBJ2-3, with 11 nucleotides matching TRBD2. J gave up 6 bases and V 4 bases, and 7 bases lay outside the gene matches. There are 15 residues in the CDR3. Germline CDR1 reads SGDLS; CDR2 reads YYNGEE. CDR3 coding DNA: TGTGCCAGCAGCCCTCATAGCGGGGGGGTTGATACGCAGTATTTT. It yields the protein CASSPHSGGVDTQYF.

The rearrangement links TRBV6-1 to TRBJ2-7; TRBD1 matches 9 bases. With V trimmed by 6 bases and J by 4 bases, 7 bases remained unmatched. CDR1 and CDR2 from the germline V gene are MNHNS and SASEGT. CDR3 length equals 14 residues. CDR3 amino acids: CASRGDRASYEQYF. CDR3 sequence (DNA): TGTGCCAGCAGGGGGGACAGGGCGTCGTACGAGCAGTACTTC.

This clone occurred a few times. The chain recombines TRBV6-5 with TRBJ1-5; 9 bases line up with TRBD1. With 4 bases clipped from V and 6 bases from J, the junction kept 7 bases outside the gene matches. Germline CDR1 MNHEY, CDR2 SVGAGI. This CDR3 is 15 amino acids long. The CDR3 nucleotides read TGTGCCAGCAGTTCCGGGACAGGGCAGTTTCAGCCCCAGCATTTT. Protein: CASSSGTGQFQPQHF.

This chain links TRBV29-1 with TRBJ2-7; 8 bases match TRBD1. The CDR3 is 11 residues long. Unmatched junction bases numbered 3, after V lost 6 bases and J lost 5 bases. Per germline, CDR1 SQVTM and CDR2 ANQGSEA. CDR3 bases: TGCAGCGTGGCAGGGGGCCACGAGCAGTACTTC. Its translation is CSVAGGHEQYF.

In this sample, this clone turned up a few times. V is TRBV7-2 and J is TRBJ2-3; 11 bases match TRBD2. This CDR3 spans 16 amino acids. The J segment lost 6 bases and the V segment lost 5 bases, leaving 10 bases of the junction unmatched. The germline gives CDR1 SGHTA, CDR2 FQGNSA. CDR3 DNA sequence: TGTGCCAGCAGCGCCCATAGCGGGGGGGCCGCGGATACGCAGTATTTT. Protein sequence: CASSAHSGGAADTQYF.

V is TRBV7-9 and J is TRBJ1-1; D is perhaps TRBD1 (5 bases). Trimming took 5 bases from V and 0 from J, leaving 13 bases between them. This CDR3 spans 15 amino acids. Germline CDR1 and CDR2: SEHNR and FQNEAQ (reference sequence). CDR3 DNA: TGTGCCAGCAGCCCCACAGGTAATATGAACACTGAAGCTTTCTTT. It translates to CASSPTGNMNTEAFF.

V usage is TRBV4-1 and J usage is TRBJ1-1, with D possibly matching TRBD1 (6 bases). Trimming stripped 4 bases from V and 3 bases from J, with 15 bases between. CDR1 is MGHRA, CDR2 YSYEKL, per germline. There are 15 residues in the CDR3. Here the CDR3 reads CASSLMDRGDTEAFF. CDR3 coding DNA: TGCGCCAGCAGCCTTATGGACAGAGGGGACACTGAAGCTTTCTTT.

This chain links TRBV7-9 with TRBJ1-2, with D tentatively TRBD1 (6 bases). CDR3 size: 14 residues. The V gene lost 5 bases and the J gene lost 3 bases, with 13 bases spanning the gap. Germline V gene lookup returns CDR1 SEHNR and CDR2 FQNEAQ (reference sequence). CDR3 nucleotide sequence: TGTGCCAGCAGCCCGCCCGGACAGCACTATGGCTACACCTTC. The encoded protein is CASSPPGQHYGYTF.

This clone was counted only a few times. This chain uses TRBV5-6 with TRBJ1-3; D remains ambiguous. CDR3 length: 14 amino acids. Per germline, CDR1 SGHDT and CDR2 YYEEEE. V was clipped by 2 bases and J by 2 bases, with 8 bases between them. The CDR3 loop is CASSFPQTGNTIYF. The CDR3 nucleotides are TGTGCCAGCAGCTTCCCACAGACTGGAAACACCATATATTTT. The full variable domain, its missing parts supplied by reference TRBV5-6 and TRBJ1-3, is DAGVTQSPTHLIKTRGQQVTLRCSPKSGHDTVSWYQQALGQGPQFIFQYYEEEERQRGNFPDRFSGHQFPNYSSELNVNALLLGDSALYLCASSFPQTGNTIYFGEGSWLTVV.

In DNA, the CDR3 is TGTGCCAGCAGCCGGGACAGCCCATACAATGAGCAGTTCTTC. Translating it yields CASSRDSPYNEQFF. This chain joins TRBV11-2 and TRBJ2-1; TRBD1 matches at 7 bases. This CDR3 contains 14 residues. Germline CDR1 and CDR2: SGHAT and FQNNGV. Losses at the gene ends were 5 bases for V and 4 bases for J; bases not matched to a gene: 5. The complete variable domain, with remaining parts taken from reference TRBV11-2 and TRBJ2-1, reads EAGVAQSPRYKIIEKRQSVAFWCNPISGHATLYWYQQILGQGPKLLIQFQNNGVVDDSQLPKDRFSAERLKGVDSTLKIQPAKLEDSAVYLCASSRDSPYNEQFFGPGTRLTVL.

This chain links TRBV7-2 with TRBJ1-6; perhaps TRBD1 as D (5 bases). CDR3 length: 14 amino acids. Germline V lookup: CDR1 SGHTA, CDR2 FQGNSA. Trimming pared 7 bases from V and 5 bases from J, leaving 12 bases between. The CDR3: CASTPGGDNSPLHF. Written as DNA, the CDR3 is TGTGCCAGCACCCCTGGAGGGGATAATTCACCCCTCCACTTT. The whole variable domain, filled in from reference TRBV7-2 and TRBJ1-6, reads GAGVSQSPSNKVTEKGKDVELRCDPISGHTALYWYRQSLGQGLEFLIYFQGNSAPDKSGLPSDRFSAERTGGSVSTLTIQRTQQEDSAVYLCASTPGGDNSPLHFGNGTRLTVT.

This clone was found a few times. The rearrangement joins TRBV11-2 to TRBJ2-3; D gene unclear. Germline V gives CDR1 SGHAT, CDR2 FQNNGV. The CDR3 runs to 14 residues. V was pared by 0 bases and J by 4 bases, with 8 bases between. In DNA form, the CDR3 reads TGTGCCAGCAGCTTAGATACAGCTTCAGATACGCAGTATTTT. Residues: CASSLDTASDTQYF.

The chain couples TRBV6-1 to TRBJ1-4, with TRBD1 identical over 8 bases. The CDR3 length is 15 residues. CDR1 is MNHNS and CDR2 is SASEGT in the germline V gene. With V trimmed by 7 bases and J by 0 bases, 4 bases remained unmatched. This chain's CDR3 is CASNDRGATNEKLFF. As DNA, the CDR3 is TGTGCCAGCAACGACAGGGGCGCAACTAATGAAAAACTGTTTTTT.

The chain has TRBV9 and TRBJ2-1; 8 bases agree with TRBD1. V trimming: 0 bases; J trimming: 8 bases; junction bases outside the gene matches: 4. Germline loops: CDR1 SGDLS, CDR2 YYNGEE. The CDR3 totals 14 residues. CDR3 in amino acids: CASSVGTGFDEQFF. Here the CDR3 DNA reads TGTGCCAGCAGCGTAGGGACAGGGTTCGATGAGCAGTTCTTC.

There are a few counts of this clone. The V and J genes are TRBV18 and TRBJ1-1, with D unclear. This CDR3 has 15 residues. CDR1 and CDR2 (germline): KGHSH, LQKENI. V was cut by 1 base and J by 6 bases, with 15 bases left in between. The CDR3 region has the DNA TGTGCCAGCTCACCACGGGCGCAGGACGGGGCTGAAGCTTTCTTT. The encoded protein is CASSPRAQDGAEAFF.

The rearrangement uses TRBV5-4 and TRBJ2-7, with 10 positions matching TRBD1. J gave up 3 bases and V 7 bases, and 4 bases lay outside the gene matches. From germline, CDR1 is SGHNT and CDR2 YYREEE (reference sequence). This CDR3 is 13 amino acids long. The CDR3 protein is CASSGQGIYEQYF. CDR3 in DNA: TGTGCCAGCTCGGGACAGGGGATCTACGAGCAGTACTTC.

This chain joins TRBV2 and TRBJ2-1; perhaps TRBD1 as D (6 bases). The V end lost 7 bases, the J end lost 0 bases, and 16 bases lay between the germline ends. CDR1 and CDR2 (germline): SNHLY, FYNNEI. The CDR3 length is 16 residues. The CDR3 protein is CASKYRDISSYNEQFF. The DNA for the CDR3 is TGTGCCAGCAAATACCGGGACATAAGCTCCTACAATGAGCAGTTCTTC.

The rearrangement uses TRBV27 and TRBJ2-7; the D gene is possibly TRBD2 (7 bases). This CDR3 spans 13 amino acids. CDR1 and CDR2 (germline): MNHEY, SMNVEV (reference sequence). The V end lost 4 bases, the J end lost 4 bases, and 11 bases lay between the germline ends. The CDR3 bases are TGTGCCAGCAGTTCGGGGGGCCCGTACGAGCAGTACTTC. It specifies CASSSGGPYEQYF.

The V gene is TRBV5-1, the J gene TRBJ2-2; 7 bases are shared with TRBD2. The V and J ends lost 4 bases and 0 bases, in that order; junction bases with no gene match: 0. The CDR3 totals 14 residues. CDR1 and CDR2 from the germline V gene are SGHRS and YFSETQ. The chain's CDR3 is CASSGLANTGELFF. CDR3 sequence (DNA): TGCGCCAGCAGCGGACTAGCGAACACCGGGGAGCTGTTTTTT.

This clone was detected a few times. The J gene is TRBJ1-2, the V gene TRBV19, with D possibly being TRBD1 (5 bases). Germline V gene lookup returns CDR1 LNHDA and CDR2 SQIVND (reference sequence). This CDR3 contains 15 residues. The V end lost 1 base, the J end lost 6 bases, and 15 bases lay between the germline ends. CDR3 DNA sequence: TGTGCCAGTAGTATAGGCGCGGGGCGGTGGAATGGCTACACCTTC. This translates into CASSIGAGRWNGYTF. Based on the CDR3 plus reference TRBV19 and TRBJ1-2, the full variable domain is DGGITQSPKYLFRKEGQNVTLSCEQNLNHDAMYWYRQDPGQGLRLIYYSQIVNDFQKGDIAEGYSVSREKKESFPLTVTSAQKNPTAFYLCASSIGAGRWNGYTFGSGTRLTVV.